This T cell receptor beta chain was recorded in a study of blood T cells in healthy people across ages. Germline V gene data show CDR1 as DFQATT and CDR2 as SNEGSKA (reference sequence). This CDR3 is 12 amino acids long. A second PCR of 7 to 11 cycles used a sample-barcoded 5' primer and a J-beta primer mix. One entry per CDR3 protein, called by TCRdb with MiXCR from the 5' RACE reads. The table has about 1.7 million distinct CDR3 sequences, roughly 27% seen once; the top ten hold roughly 8.2%. The sample taken for sequencing was blood. This receptor was taken from a woman aged 25 to 39 in good health. V and J are TRBV20-1 and TRBJ2-7; unclear D gene. The DNA end is more similar to TRBJ2-5, so the J call may be wrong. Written as DNA, the CDR3 is TGCAGTGCCTTTCCGGGCTGGGAGACCCAGTACTTC. It yields the protein CSAFPGWETQYF.